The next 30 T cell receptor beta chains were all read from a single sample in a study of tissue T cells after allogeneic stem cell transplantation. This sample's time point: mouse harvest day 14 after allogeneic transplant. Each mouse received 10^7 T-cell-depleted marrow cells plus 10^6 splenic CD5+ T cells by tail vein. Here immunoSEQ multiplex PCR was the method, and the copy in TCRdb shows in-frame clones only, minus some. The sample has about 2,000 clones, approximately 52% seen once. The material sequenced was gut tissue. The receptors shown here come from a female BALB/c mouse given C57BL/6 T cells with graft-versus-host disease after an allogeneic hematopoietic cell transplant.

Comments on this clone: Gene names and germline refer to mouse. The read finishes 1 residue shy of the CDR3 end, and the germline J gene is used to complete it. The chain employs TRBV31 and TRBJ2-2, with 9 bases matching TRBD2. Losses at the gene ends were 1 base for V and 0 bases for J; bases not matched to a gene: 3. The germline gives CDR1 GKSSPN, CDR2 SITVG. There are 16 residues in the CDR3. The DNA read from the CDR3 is TGTGCCTGGAGTCCACGACTGGGGGCAAACACCGGGCAGCTCTAC. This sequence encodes CAWSPRLGANTGQLY. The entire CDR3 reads CAWSPRLGANTGQLYF.

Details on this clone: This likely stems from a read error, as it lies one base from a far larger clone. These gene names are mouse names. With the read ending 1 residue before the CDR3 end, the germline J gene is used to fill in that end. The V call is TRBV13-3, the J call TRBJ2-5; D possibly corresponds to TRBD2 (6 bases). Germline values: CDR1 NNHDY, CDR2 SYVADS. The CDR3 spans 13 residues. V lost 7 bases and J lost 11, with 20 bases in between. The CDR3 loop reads CASGGTSNYDQYF. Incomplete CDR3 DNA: TGTGCCAGCGGTGGGACTTCCAACTATGACCAGTAC.

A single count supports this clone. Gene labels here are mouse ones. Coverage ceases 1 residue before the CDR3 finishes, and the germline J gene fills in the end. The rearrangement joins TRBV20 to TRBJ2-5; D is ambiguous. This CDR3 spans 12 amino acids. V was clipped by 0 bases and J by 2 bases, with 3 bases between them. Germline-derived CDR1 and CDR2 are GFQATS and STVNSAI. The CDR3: CGARDFQDTQYF. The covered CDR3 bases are TGTGGTGCTAGGGACTTCCAAGACACCCAGTAC.

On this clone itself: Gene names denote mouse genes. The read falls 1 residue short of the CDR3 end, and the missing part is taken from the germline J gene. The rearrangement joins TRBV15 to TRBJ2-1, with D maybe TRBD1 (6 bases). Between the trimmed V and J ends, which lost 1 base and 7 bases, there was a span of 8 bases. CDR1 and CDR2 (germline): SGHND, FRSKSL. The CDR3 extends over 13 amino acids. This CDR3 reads CASSLGRGAEQFF. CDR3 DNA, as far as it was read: TGTGCCAGCAGTTTAGGGAGGGGGGCTGAGCAGTTC.

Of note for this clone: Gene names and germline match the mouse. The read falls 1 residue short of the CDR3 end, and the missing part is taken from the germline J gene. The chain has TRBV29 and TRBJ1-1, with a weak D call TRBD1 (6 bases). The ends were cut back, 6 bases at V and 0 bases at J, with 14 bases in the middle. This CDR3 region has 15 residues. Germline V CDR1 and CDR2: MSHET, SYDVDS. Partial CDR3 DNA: TGTGCTAGCAGCCCCGGGACAAGTGCAAACACAGAAGTCTTC. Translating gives CASSPGTSANTEVF. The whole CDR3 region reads CASSPGTSANTEVFF.

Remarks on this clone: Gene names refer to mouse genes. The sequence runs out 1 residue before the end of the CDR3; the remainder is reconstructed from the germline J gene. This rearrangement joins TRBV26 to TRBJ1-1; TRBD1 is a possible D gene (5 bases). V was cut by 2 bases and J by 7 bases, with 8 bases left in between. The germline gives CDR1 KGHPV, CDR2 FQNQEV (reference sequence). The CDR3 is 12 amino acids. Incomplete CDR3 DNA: TGTGCCAGCAGTCTGCACAGGAAAGAAGTCTTC. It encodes CASSLHRKEVF. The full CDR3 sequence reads CASSLHRKEVFF.

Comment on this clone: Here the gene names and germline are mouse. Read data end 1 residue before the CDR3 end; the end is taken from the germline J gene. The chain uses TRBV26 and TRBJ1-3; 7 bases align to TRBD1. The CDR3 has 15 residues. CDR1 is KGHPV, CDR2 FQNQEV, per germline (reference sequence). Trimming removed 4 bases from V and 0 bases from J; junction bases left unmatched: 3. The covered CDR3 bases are TGTGCCAGCAGTCGGACAGGATATTCTGGAAATACGCTCTAT. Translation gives CASSRTGYSGNTLY. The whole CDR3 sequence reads CASSRTGYSGNTLYF.

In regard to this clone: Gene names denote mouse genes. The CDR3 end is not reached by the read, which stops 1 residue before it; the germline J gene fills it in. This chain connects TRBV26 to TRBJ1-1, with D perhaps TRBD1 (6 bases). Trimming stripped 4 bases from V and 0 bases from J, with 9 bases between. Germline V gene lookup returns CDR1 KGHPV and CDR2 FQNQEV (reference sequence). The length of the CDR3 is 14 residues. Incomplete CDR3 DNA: TGTGCCAGCAGTCGGGGACAAGCAAACACAGAAGTCTTC. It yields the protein CASSRGQANTEVF. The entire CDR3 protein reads CASSRGQANTEVFF.

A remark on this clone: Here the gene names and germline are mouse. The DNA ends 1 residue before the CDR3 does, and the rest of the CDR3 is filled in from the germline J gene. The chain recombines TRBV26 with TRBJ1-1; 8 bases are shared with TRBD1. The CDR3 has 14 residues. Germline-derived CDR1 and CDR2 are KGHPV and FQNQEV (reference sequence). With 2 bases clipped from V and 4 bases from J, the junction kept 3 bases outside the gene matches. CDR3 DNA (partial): TGTGCCAGCAGTCTGCAGGGGGCGGCCACAGAAGTCTTC. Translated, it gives CASSLQGAATEVF. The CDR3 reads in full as CASSLQGAATEVFF.

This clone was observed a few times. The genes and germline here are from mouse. Here the CDR3 reads CASSLQNTEVFF. CDR3 DNA (partial): TGTGCCAGCAGCTTACAAAACACAGAAGTCTTC. The chain links TRBV3 to TRBJ1-1; no clear D gene. The read ends 1 residue early relative to the CDR3; the germline J gene fills the gap. There are 12 residues in the CDR3. In germline, CDR1 is SNHLY, CDR2 FYNGKV (reference sequence). V was cut by 2 bases and J by 1 base, with 2 bases left in between.

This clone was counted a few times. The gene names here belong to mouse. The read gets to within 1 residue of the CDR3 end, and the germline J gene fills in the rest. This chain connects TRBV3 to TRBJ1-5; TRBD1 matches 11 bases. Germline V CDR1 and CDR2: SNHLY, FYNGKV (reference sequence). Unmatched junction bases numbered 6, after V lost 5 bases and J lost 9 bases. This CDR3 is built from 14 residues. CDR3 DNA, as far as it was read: TGTGCCAGCAGCCGGACAGGGGGCGCAGGGGCTCCGCTT. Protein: CASSRTGGAGAPL. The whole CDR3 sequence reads CASSRTGGAGAPLF.

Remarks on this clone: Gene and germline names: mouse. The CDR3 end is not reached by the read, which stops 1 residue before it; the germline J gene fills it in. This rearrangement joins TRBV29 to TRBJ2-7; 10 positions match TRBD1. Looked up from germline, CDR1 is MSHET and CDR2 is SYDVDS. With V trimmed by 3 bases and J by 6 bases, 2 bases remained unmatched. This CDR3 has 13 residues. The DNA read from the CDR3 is TGTGCTAGCAGTTTCGGACAGGGGGTTGAACAGTAC. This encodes CASSFGQGVEQY. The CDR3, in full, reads CASSFGQGVEQYF.

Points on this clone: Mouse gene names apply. Here the CDR3 reads CASSRDPRHVSNERLFF. CDR3 bases read: TGTGCTAGCAGTAGAGATCCTCGACACGTTTCCAACGAAAGATTATTT. The V gene is TRBV17, the J gene TRBJ1-4; no definite D call. The DNA ends 1 residue before the CDR3 does, and the rest of the CDR3 is filled in from the germline J gene. V was clipped by 0 bases and J by 0 bases, with 11 bases between them. This CDR3 contains 17 residues. CDR1 is MNHDT, CDR2 YYDKIL, per germline.

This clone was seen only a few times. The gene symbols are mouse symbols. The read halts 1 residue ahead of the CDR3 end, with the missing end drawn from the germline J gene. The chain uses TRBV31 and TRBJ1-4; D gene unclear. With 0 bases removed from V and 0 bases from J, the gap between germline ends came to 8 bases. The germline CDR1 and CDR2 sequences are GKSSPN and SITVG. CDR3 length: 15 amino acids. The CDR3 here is CAWSLAQLSNERLFF. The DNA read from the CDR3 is TGTGCCTGGAGTCTAGCGCAGCTTTCCAACGAAAGATTATTT.

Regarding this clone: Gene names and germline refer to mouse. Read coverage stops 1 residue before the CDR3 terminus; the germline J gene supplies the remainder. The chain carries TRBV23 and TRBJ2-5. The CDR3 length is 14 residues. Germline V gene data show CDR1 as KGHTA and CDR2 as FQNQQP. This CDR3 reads CSSSPLWAEDTQYF. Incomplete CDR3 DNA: TGCTCCAGCAGTCCCCTTTGGGCTGAAGACACCCAGTAC.

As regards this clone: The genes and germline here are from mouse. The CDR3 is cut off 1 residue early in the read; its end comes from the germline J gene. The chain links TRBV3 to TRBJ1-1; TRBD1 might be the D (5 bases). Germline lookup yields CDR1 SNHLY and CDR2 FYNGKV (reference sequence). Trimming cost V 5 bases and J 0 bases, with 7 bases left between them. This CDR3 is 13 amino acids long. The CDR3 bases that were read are TGTGCCAGCAGCAGGACATCAAACACAGAAGTCTTC. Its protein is CASSRTSNTEVF. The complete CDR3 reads CASSRTSNTEVFF.

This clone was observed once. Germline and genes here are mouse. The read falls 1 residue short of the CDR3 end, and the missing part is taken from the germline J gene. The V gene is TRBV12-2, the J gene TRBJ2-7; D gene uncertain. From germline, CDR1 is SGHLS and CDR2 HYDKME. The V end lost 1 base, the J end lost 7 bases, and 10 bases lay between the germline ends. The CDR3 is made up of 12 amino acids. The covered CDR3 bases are TGTGCCAGCTCTCTAGACACCCGAGAACAGTAC. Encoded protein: CASSLDTREQY. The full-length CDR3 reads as CASSLDTREQYF.

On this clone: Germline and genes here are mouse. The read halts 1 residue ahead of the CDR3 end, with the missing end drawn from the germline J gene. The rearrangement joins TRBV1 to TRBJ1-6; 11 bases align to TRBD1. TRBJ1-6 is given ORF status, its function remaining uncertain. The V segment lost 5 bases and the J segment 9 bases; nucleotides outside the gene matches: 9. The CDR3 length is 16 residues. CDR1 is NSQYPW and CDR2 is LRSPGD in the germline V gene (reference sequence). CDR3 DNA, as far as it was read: TGCACCTGCAGTTCTCGGGACAGGGGGAGGGGTTCGCCCCTCTAC. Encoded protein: CTCSSRDRGRGSPLY. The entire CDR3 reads CTCSSRDRGRGSPLYF.

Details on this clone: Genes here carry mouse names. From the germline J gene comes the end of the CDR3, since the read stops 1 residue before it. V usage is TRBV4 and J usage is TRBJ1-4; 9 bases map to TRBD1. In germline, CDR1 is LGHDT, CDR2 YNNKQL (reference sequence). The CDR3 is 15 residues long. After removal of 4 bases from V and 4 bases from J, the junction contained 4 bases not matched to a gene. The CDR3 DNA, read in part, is TGTGCCAGCAGCTTGGGGGACAGGGTCAACGAAAGATTATTT. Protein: CASSLGDRVNERLF. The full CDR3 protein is CASSLGDRVNERLFF. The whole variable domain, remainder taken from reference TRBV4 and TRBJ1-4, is ETAVFQTPNYHVTQVGNEVSFNCKQTLGHDTMYWYKQDSKKLLKIMFSYNNKQLIVNETVPRRFSPQSSDKAHLNLRIKSVEPEDSAVYLCASSLGDRVNERLFFGHGTKLSVL.

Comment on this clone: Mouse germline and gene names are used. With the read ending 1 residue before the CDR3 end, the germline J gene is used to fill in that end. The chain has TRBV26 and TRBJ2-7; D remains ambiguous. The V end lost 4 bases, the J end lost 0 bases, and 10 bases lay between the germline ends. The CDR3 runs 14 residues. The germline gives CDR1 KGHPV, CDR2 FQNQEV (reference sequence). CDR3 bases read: TGTGCCAGCAGTCCCCGACAAAGCTCCTATGAACAGTAC. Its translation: CASSPRQSSYEQY. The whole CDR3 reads CASSPRQSSYEQYF.

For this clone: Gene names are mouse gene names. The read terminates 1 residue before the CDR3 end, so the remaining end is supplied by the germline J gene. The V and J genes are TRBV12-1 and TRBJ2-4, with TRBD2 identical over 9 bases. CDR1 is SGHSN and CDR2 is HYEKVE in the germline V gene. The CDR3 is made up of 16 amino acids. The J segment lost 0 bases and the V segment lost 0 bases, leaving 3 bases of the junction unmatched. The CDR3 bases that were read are TGTGCCAGCTCTCTCGACTGGGGGAGAAGTCAAAACACCTTGTAC. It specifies CASSLDWGRSQNTLY. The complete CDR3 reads CASSLDWGRSQNTLYF.

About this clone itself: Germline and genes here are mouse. The CDR3: CASSRTGWGSDYTF. The DNA read from the CDR3 is TGTGCCAGCAGTCGGACAGGGTGGGGCTCCGACTACACC. V and J are TRBV26 and TRBJ1-2; 8 positions agree with TRBD1. The read terminates 1 residue before the CDR3 end, so the remaining end is supplied by the germline J gene. V was clipped by 4 bases and J by 4 bases; unmatched bases: 5. The CDR3 is 14 residues long. Looked up from germline, CDR1 is KGHPV and CDR2 is FQNQEV (reference sequence). The whole variable domain, remainder taken from reference TRBV26 and TRBJ1-2, is NSKVIQTPRYLVKGQGQKAKMRCIPEKGHPVVFWYQQNKNNEFKFLINFQNQEVLQQIDMTEKRFSAECPSNSPCSLEIQSSEAGDSALYLCASSRTGWGSDYTFGSGTRLLVI.

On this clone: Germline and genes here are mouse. CDR3 protein: CASSTDRGREQYF. CDR3 DNA, as far as it was read: TGTGCCAGCAGTACAGACAGGGGGAGAGAACAGTAC. The chain combines TRBV15 with TRBJ2-7; 9 bases align to TRBD1. The read falls 1 residue short of the CDR3 end, and the missing part is taken from the germline J gene. The CDR3 sequence is 13 residues long. The V segment lost 5 bases and the J segment 7 bases; nucleotides outside the gene matches: 6. CDR1 SGHND and CDR2 FRSKSL come from the germline V gene. Looking up the rest from reference TRBV15 and TRBJ2-7 gives the full variable domain: DAGVTQTPRHEVAEKGQTIILKCEPVSGHNDLFWYRQTKIQGLELLSYFRSKSLMEDGGAFKDRFKAEMLNSSFSTLKIQPTEPKDSAVYLCASSTDRGREQYFGPGTRLTVL.

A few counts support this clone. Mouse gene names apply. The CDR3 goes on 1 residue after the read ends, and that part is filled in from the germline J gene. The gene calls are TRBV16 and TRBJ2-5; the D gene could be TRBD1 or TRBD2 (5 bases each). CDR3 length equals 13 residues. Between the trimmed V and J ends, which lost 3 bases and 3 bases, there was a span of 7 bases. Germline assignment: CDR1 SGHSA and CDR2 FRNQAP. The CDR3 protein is CASSFRGQDTQYF. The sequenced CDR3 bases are TGTGCAAGCAGCTTTCGGGGGCAAGACACCCAGTAC.

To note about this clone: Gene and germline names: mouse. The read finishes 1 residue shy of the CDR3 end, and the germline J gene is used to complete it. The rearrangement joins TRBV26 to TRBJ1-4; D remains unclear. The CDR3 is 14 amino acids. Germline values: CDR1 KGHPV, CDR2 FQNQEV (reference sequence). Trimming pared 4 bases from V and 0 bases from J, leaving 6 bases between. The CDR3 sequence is CASSPRISNERLFF. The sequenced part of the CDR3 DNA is TGTGCCAGCAGTCCCAGGATTTCCAACGAAAGATTATTT.

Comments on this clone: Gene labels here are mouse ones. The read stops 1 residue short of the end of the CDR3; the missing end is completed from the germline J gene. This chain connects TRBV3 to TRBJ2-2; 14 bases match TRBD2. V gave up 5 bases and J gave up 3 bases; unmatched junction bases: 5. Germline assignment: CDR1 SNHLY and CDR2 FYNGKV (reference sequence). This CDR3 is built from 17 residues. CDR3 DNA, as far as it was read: TGTGCCAGCAGCCCGGGACTGGGGGGGCGCGACACCGGGCAGCTCTAC. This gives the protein CASSPGLGGRDTGQLY. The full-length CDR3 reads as CASSPGLGGRDTGQLYF.

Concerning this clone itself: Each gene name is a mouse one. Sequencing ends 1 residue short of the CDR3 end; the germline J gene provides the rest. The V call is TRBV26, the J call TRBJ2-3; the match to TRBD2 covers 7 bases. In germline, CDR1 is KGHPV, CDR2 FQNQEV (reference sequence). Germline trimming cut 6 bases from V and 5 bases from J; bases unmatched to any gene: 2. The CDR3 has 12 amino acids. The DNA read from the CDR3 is TGTGCCAGCAGCAACTGGGGAGAAACGCTGTAT. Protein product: CASSNWGETLY. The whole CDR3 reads CASSNWGETLYF.

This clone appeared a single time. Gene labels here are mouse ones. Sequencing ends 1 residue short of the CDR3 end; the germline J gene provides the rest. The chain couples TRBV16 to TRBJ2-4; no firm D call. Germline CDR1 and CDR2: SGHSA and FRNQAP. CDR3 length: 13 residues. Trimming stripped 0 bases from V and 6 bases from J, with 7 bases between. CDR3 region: CASSLDTQNTLYF. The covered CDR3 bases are TGTGCAAGCAGCTTAGATACACAGAACACCTTGTAC.

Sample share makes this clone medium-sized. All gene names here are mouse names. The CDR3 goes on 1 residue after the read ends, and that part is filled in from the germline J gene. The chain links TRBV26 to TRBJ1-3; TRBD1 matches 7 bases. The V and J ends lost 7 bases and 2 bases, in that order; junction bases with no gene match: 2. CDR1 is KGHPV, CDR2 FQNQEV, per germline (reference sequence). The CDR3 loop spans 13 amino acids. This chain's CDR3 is CASTTGPGNTLYF. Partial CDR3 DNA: TGTGCCAGCACGACAGGGCCTGGAAATACGCTCTAT.

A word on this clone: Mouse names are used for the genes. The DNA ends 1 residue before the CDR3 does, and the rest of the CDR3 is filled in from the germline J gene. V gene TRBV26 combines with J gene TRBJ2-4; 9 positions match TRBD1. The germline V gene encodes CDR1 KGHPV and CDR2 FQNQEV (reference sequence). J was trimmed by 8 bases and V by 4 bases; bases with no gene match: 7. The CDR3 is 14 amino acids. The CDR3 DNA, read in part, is TGTGCCAGCAGTCCCTCCGGGACAGGGTTCACCTTGTAC. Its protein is CASSPSGTGFTLY. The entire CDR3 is CASSPSGTGFTLYF.